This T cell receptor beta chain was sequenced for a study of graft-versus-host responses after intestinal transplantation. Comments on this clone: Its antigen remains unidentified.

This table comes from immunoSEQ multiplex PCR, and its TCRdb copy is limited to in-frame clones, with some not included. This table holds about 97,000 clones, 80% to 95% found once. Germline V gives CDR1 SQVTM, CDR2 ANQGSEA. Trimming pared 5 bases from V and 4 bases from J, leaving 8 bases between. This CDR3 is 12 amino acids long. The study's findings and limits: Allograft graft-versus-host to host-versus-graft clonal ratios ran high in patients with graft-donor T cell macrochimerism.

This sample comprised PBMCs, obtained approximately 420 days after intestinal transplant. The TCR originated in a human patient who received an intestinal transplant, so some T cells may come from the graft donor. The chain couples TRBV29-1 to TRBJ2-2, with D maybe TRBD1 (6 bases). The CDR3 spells CSVRGGTGELFF. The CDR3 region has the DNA TGCAGCGTTAGAGGGGGCACCGGGGAGCTGTTTTTT.